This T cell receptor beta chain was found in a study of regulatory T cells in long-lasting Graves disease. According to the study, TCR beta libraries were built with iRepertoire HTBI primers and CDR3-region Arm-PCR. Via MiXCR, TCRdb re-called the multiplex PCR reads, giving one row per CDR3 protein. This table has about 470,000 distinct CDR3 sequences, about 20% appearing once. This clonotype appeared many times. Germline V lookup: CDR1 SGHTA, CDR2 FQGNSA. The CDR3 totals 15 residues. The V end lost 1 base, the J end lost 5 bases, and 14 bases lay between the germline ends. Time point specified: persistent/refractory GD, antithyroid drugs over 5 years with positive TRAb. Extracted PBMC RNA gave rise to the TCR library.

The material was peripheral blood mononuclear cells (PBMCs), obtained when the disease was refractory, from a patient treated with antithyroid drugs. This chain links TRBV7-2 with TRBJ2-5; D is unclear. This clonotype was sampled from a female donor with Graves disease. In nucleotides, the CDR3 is TGTGCCAGCAGCTTAGATGGGGTTGCGGTGGAGACCCAGTACTTC. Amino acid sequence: CASSLDGVAVETQYF.